Below are 27 T cell receptor beta chains sequenced from a single sample in a study of siplizumab effects on memory and regulatory T cells. Using immunoSEQ multiplex PCR, the repertoire was profiled, and TCRdb retains in-frame clones only, with some absent. The sample holds around 83,000 clones, over 80% seen once. Sequencing was carried out using CD4+ T cells sorted from blood. These receptors all stem from a human donor in good health.

This clone was seen once. The rearrangement joins TRBV7-2 to TRBJ2-2; D ambiguous. The germline V gene has CDR1 SGHTA and CDR2 FQGNSA. Trimming took 6 bases from V and 3 from J, leaving 11 bases between them. This CDR3 is 14 amino acids long. Here the CDR3 DNA reads TGTGCCAGCAGGTCGTCTAGAGACACCGGGGAGCTGTTTTTT. It yields the protein CASRSSRDTGELFF.

The chain joins TRBV11-2 to TRBJ2-6; D not certain. The CDR3 loop spans 15 amino acids. V shed 2 bases and J shed 0 bases, with 5 bases lying between them. CDR1 is SGHAT and CDR2 is FQNNGV in the germline V gene. This CDR3 reads CASSLLVSGANVLTF. The CDR3 DNA reads as TGTGCCAGCAGCTTATTAGTCTCTGGGGCCAACGTCCTGACTTTC.

DNA of the CDR3: TGTGCCAGTAGTATAGTCGGACTAGCGGGAGTAGGCGAGCAGTTCTTC. Translation: CASSIVGLAGVGEQFF. V usage is TRBV19 and J usage is TRBJ2-1; TRBD2 agrees at 13 bases. CDR3 length: 16 amino acids. Germline V CDR1 and CDR2: LNHDA, SQIVND (reference sequence). Trimming cost V 1 base and J 10 bases; bases outside gene matches: 7.

The chain combines TRBV27 with TRBJ2-4, with D perhaps matching TRBD1 (6 bases). The CDR3 totals 17 residues. Germline V gene lookup returns CDR1 MNHEY and CDR2 SMNVEV (reference sequence). Trimming cost V 11 bases and J 0 bases, with 23 bases left between them. CDR3 loop: CASGRTDRRLAKNIQYF. CDR3 bases: TGTGCCTCGGGTCGGACAGATAGGAGACTAGCCAAAAACATTCAGTACTTC.

The J gene is TRBJ1-1, the V gene TRBV30; D not resolved. The length of the CDR3 is 12 residues. Germline assignment: CDR1 GTSNPN and CDR2 SVGIG (reference sequence). V was cut by 2 bases and J by 1 base, with 5 bases left in between. The CDR3 nucleotides are TGTGCCTGGAGTAGGGAGAACACTGAAGCTTTCTTT. Translation: CAWSRENTEAFF.

This chain connects TRBV7-2 to TRBJ2-5, with a possible D match to TRBD2 (5 bases). V was clipped by 1 base and J by 5 bases, with 14 bases between them. Germline V gene lookup returns CDR1 SGHTA and CDR2 FQGNSA. The CDR3 has 15 amino acids. The DNA for the CDR3 is TGTGCCAGCAGCTTAGTTAGCGAGGGCTTTGAGACCCAGTACTTC. Encoded protein: CASSLVSEGFETQYF.

The chain links TRBV5-5 to TRBJ2-4; 8 positions match TRBD1. This CDR3 comprises 17 residues. Germline values: CDR1 SGHKS, CDR2 YYEKEE (reference sequence). V trimming: 2 bases; J trimming: 0 bases; junction bases outside the gene matches: 7. CDR3 DNA sequence: TGTGCCAGCAGCTTACAGGGGGGAATTCCAGCCAAAAACATTCAGTACTTC. Protein sequence: CASSLQGGIPAKNIQYF.

The chain couples TRBV6-1 to TRBJ2-3; no firm D call. CDR3 length: 13 residues. The V and J ends lost 4 bases and 2 bases respectively, with 7 bases between them. Germline loops: CDR1 MNHNS, CDR2 SASEGT. CDR3 bases: TGTGCCAGCAGTGTCGGTCCCACAGATACGCAGTATTTT. Translating it yields CASSVGPTDTQYF.

The V call is TRBV18, the J call TRBJ2-7, with TRBD2 matching over 14 bases. The length of the CDR3 is 16 residues. The V segment lost 6 bases and the J segment 3 bases; nucleotides outside the gene matches: 7. From germline, CDR1 is KGHSH and CDR2 LQKENI. The CDR3 DNA sequence: TGTGCCAGCTCCCTGGGGACTAGCGGGAGTATCTACGAGCAGTACTTC. Amino acid sequence: CASSLGTSGSIYEQYF.

V gene TRBV28 combines with J gene TRBJ1-2, with D possibly TRBD1 on 6 matching bases. The CDR3 covers 16 residues. With 2 bases removed from V and 8 bases from J, the gap between germline ends came to 21 bases. Germline V gives CDR1 MDHEN, CDR2 SYDVKM. This chain's CDR3 is CASSLRGRAYSRGYTF. The CDR3 nucleotides read TGTGCCAGCAGTTTACGGGGGCGCGCGTATTCCCGAGGCTACACCTTC.

The gene calls are TRBV5-1 and TRBJ1-1; D call uncertain. Trimming shortened V by 3 bases and J by 4 bases, and 10 bases separated the two germline ends. Germline V CDR1 and CDR2: SGHRS, YFSETQ. The CDR3 consists of 13 residues. Here the CDR3 reads CASSSQGSTEAFF. DNA for the CDR3: TGCGCCAGCAGCTCACAAGGGAGCACTGAAGCTTTCTTT.

This chain links TRBV6-1 with TRBJ2-3; 7 bases align to TRBD1. The ends lost 6 bases at V and 6 bases at J; junction bases unmatched: 6. Per the germline V gene, CDR1 is MNHNS and CDR2 is SASEGT. The length of the CDR3 is 13 residues. CDR3 DNA: TGTGCCAGCAGCGAAACAGGGGCCGATACGCAGTATTTT. It specifies CASSETGADTQYF.

V is TRBV7-9 and J is TRBJ2-1; 10 bases align to TRBD2. Germline V gives CDR1 SEHNR, CDR2 FQNEAQ (reference sequence). This CDR3 region has 14 residues. V lost 4 bases to trimming and J lost 8 bases; unmatched junction nucleotides: 5. Here the CDR3 reads CASSSSGSSDEQFF. In DNA form, the CDR3 reads TGTGCCAGCAGCTCTAGCGGGAGTAGCGATGAGCAGTTCTTC.

This clone was seen only once. V and J are TRBV5-1 and TRBJ1-2, with D perhaps TRBD1 (6 bases). The CDR3 contains 15 residues. Germline CDR1 and CDR2: SGHRS and YFSETQ. V dropped 4 bases and J dropped 7 bases, with 20 bases sitting between them. The CDR3 DNA reads TGCGCCAGCAGCCGAGCGGTAACAGGGAGTGCTGGCTACACCTTC. Its protein product is CASSRAVTGSAGYTF.

The J gene is TRBJ2-1, the V gene TRBV18; 9 bases match TRBD1. V lost 2 bases to trimming and J lost 0 bases; unmatched junction nucleotides: 2. This CDR3 comprises 16 residues. The germline gives CDR1 KGHSH, CDR2 LQKENI. CDR3: CASSPLTGGSYNEQFF. As DNA, the CDR3 is TGTGCCAGCTCACCATTGACAGGGGGCTCCTACAATGAGCAGTTCTTC. The full variable domain, in which reference TRBV18 and TRBJ2-1 provide the parts outside the CDR3, is NAGVMQNPRHLVRRRGQEARLRCSPMKGHSHVYWYRQLPEEGLKFMVYLQKENIIDESGMPKERFSAEFPKEGPSILRIQQVVRGDSAAYFCASSPLTGGSYNEQFFGPGTRLTVL.

This chain uses TRBV5-1 with TRBJ2-1; unclear D gene. Germline CDR1 is SGHRS and CDR2 is YFSETQ. V was pared by 0 bases and J by 5 bases, with 9 bases between. The CDR3 is 14 residues long. Here the CDR3 DNA reads TGCGCCAGCAGCTTGGGTCAGGAAAACAATGAGCAGTTCTTC. Its translation: CASSLGQENNEQFF.

The rearrangement uses TRBV28 and TRBJ2-1, with D tentatively TRBD2 (6 bases). The CDR3 runs to 14 residues. CDR1 and CDR2 (germline): MDHEN, SYDVKM. The germline V and J ends were trimmed by 6 bases and 7 bases, with 16 bases remaining between them. CDR3 loop: CASSSPPGRNEQFF. The CDR3 region has the DNA TGTGCCAGCAGCTCACCCCCGGGGAGGAATGAGCAGTTCTTC.

This clone was picked up one time. The J gene is TRBJ2-3, the V gene TRBV10-3; TRBD2 matches 13 bases. CDR3 size: 17 residues. Germline loops: CDR1 ENHRY, CDR2 SYGVKD. Unmatched junction bases numbered 12, after V lost 10 bases and J lost 2 bases. The CDR3 reads CATRAGTSGTITDTQYF. The CDR3 bases are TGTGCCACGAGAGCCGGGACTAGCGGGACTATCACAGATACGCAGTATTTT.

The chain is built from TRBV6-1 and TRBJ2-7; possible D gene TRBD1, 7 bases. The ends were cut back, 9 bases at V and 0 bases at J, with 15 bases in the middle. The CDR3 has 14 residues. The germline gives CDR1 MNHNS, CDR2 SASEGT. The CDR3: CASSGQGGSYEQYF. The CDR3 nucleotides are TGTGCCAGTTCGGGGCAGGGGGGCTCCTACGAGCAGTACTTC.

V usage is TRBV18 and J usage is TRBJ1-1; 9 nucleotides line up with TRBD1. J lost 5 bases, V lost 4 bases, and 8 bases had no gene match. CDR1 and CDR2 from the germline V gene are KGHSH and LQKENI. The CDR3 spans 15 residues. In DNA form, the CDR3 reads TGTGCCAGCTCACAACAGGGGGCGGGTGATACTGAAGCTTTCTTT. Its translation: CASSQQGAGDTEAFF.

The chain combines TRBV29-1 with TRBJ2-1, with D perhaps matching TRBD2 (7 bases). The CDR3 totals 14 residues. The germline V gene has CDR1 SQVTM and CDR2 ANQGSEA. V was shortened by 3 bases and J by 4 bases, with 13 bases between the two germline ends. CDR3 nucleotide sequence: TGCAGCGTTGAGGGGGGGGCGCAGTACAATGAGCAGTTCTTC. It is translated as CSVEGGAQYNEQFF.

The chain recombines TRBV12-5 with TRBJ2-5; the D is unclear. CDR1 and CDR2 (germline): LGHNT, FRNRAP. The length of the CDR3 is 11 residues. Trimming removed 2 bases from V and 5 bases from J, with 3 bases in between. Here the CDR3 DNA reads TGTGCTAGTGGTTTGTTCGAGACCCAGTACTTC. It codes for CASGLFETQYF.

Only one count was recorded for this clone. This chain links TRBV18 with TRBJ1-4; D ambiguous. The CDR3 has 16 residues. CDR1 KGHSH and CDR2 LQKENI come from the germline V gene. V lost 0 bases and J 3 bases, leaving 11 bases between the germline ends. CDR3 sequence reads: CASSPPSTVANEKLFF. The CDR3 region has the DNA TGTGCCAGCTCACCACCAAGCACAGTAGCTAATGAAAAACTGTTTTTT.

The V call is TRBV9, the J call TRBJ2-2, with 7 bases aligning to TRBD2. The length of the CDR3 is 17 residues. J was trimmed by 7 bases and V by 2 bases; bases with no gene match: 14. CDR1 SGDLS and CDR2 YYNGEE come from the germline V gene. CDR3 sequence: CASSVGPEAGEGGELFF. CDR3 bases: TGTGCCAGCAGCGTGGGACCCGAGGCGGGGGAAGGCGGGGAGCTGTTTTTT.

The chain uses TRBV9 and TRBJ2-1; D could derive from TRBD1 or TRBD2 (6 bases each). The CDR3 contains 16 residues. V was trimmed by 4 bases and J by 9 bases, leaving 23 bases between them. Germline V gives CDR1 SGDLS, CDR2 YYNGEE. CDR3 nucleotide sequence: TGTGCCAGCAGCCCCGCCGGAGGGGGTTTCATCGGTGAGCAGTTCTTC. Encoded protein: CASSPAGGGFIGEQFF.

The chain recombines TRBV5-1 with TRBJ2-1; TRBD1 matches 8 bases. The trim removed 3 bases at V and 0 bases at J, leaving 14 bases unmatched. The germline CDR1 and CDR2 sequences are SGHRS and YFSETQ. The CDR3 loop spans 19 amino acids. CDR3 protein: CASSSRTGRAPSSYNEQFF. The CDR3 DNA is TGCGCCAGCAGCTCCAGGACAGGGCGAGCACCTAGCTCCTACAATGAGCAGTTCTTC. Full variable domain (missing parts from reference TRBV5-1 and TRBJ2-1): KAGVTQTPRYLIKTRGQQVTLSCSPISGHRSVSWYQQTPGQGLQFLFEYFSETQRNKGNFPGRFSGRQFSNSRSEMNVSTLELGDSALYLCASSSRTGRAPSSYNEQFFGPGTRLTVL.

The rearrangement links TRBV19 to TRBJ2-3; 7 bases line up with TRBD1. CDR1 is LNHDA, CDR2 SQIVND, per germline (reference sequence). The CDR3 extends over 14 amino acids. The ends lost 6 bases at V and 4 bases at J; junction bases unmatched: 7. CDR3: CASRNRGVPDTQYF. CDR3 DNA sequence: TGTGCCAGTAGGAACAGGGGCGTGCCAGATACGCAGTATTTT. Full variable domain (outside the CDR3, taken from reference TRBV19 and TRBJ2-3): DGGITQSPKYLFRKEGQNVTLSCEQNLNHDAMYWYRQDPGQGLRLIYYSQIVNDFQKGDIAEGYSVSREKKESFPLTVTSAQKNPTAFYLCASRNRGVPDTQYFGPGTRLTVL.